This section outlines one T cell receptor beta chain sequence together with its context. Its antigen remains unidentified. The CDR3 totals 16 residues. The germline V gene has CDR1 MDHEN and CDR2 SYDVKM. V was pared by 6 bases and J by 2 bases, with 9 bases of the junction left unmatched. This specimen comes from a study of cytomegalovirus exposure and HLA in healthy donors. General study results and limits: Most CMV-associated TCR beta chains appeared HLA-restricted in a later analysis.

The PCR had 60 Vbeta and 13 Jbeta primers. Sequencing was performed with immunoSEQ multiplex PCR; in TCRdb, only in-frame clones are kept and a portion is missing. This table holds about 130,000 clones, around 85% found once. This sequence was found in a woman aged 25 to 39 in good health and CMV-seropositive. V gene TRBV28 combines with J gene TRBJ1-2; 10 nucleotides line up with TRBD1. Material: PBMCs. Here the CDR3 reads CASSIPEGQGNYGYTF. Here the CDR3 DNA reads TGTGCCAGCAGCATACCCGAGGGACAGGGGAACTATGGCTACACCTTC.